A selection of T cell receptor beta chains follows, all from one sample in a study of beta chain features in type 1 diabetes. Libraries were prepared by immunoSEQ multiplex PCR; TCRdb keeps only in-frame clonotypes and omits some of them. The table has fewer than 200,000 clones, approximately 8.1% seen once; the top ten hold 0.65%. The sequenced material came from central memory CD4+ T cells from blood. Every receptor here comes from a man younger than 35 in good health. Each CDR3 is given with its conserved first and last residue. The D gene is left open where the match is weak. Size tells how often a clone was seen (once, few, many) or the class of an expanded clone, and some rows leave it out.

v_gene: TRBV5-1
abundance: once
d_gene: NA
j_gene: TRBJ2-3
CDR3nt: TGCGCCAGCAGCCTGGCGTCGGGGAATACGCAGTATTTT
CDR3aa: CASSLASGNTQYF

v_gene: TRBV5-1
abundance: NA
d_gene: NA
j_gene: TRBJ1-4
CDR3nt: TGCGCCAGCAGGGATGAGGGTGAAAAACTGTTTTTT
CDR3aa: CASRDEGEKLFF

v_gene: TRBV7-3
abundance: NA
d_gene: TRBD1
j_gene: TRBJ2-2
CDR3nt: TGTGCCAGCAGCCCTGGACAGGGACAGACCGGGGAGCTGTTTTTT
CDR3aa: CASSPGQGQTGELFF

v_gene: TRBV6-5
abundance: NA
d_gene: TRBD1
j_gene: TRBJ2-3
CDR3nt: TGTGCCAGCAGTTCCGGGACAGGGAGGGATACGCAGTATTTT
CDR3aa: CASSSGTGRDTQYF

v_gene: TRBV11-2
abundance: NA
d_gene: NA
j_gene: TRBJ2-7
CDR3nt: TGTGCCAGCAGTCGTACAGACTACGAGCAGTACTTC
CDR3aa: CASSRTDYEQYF

v_gene: TRBV7-9
abundance: NA
d_gene: NA
j_gene: TRBJ1-2
CDR3nt: TGTGCCAGCAGCTTAGCGGAGGCAGGCTACACCTTC
CDR3aa: CASSLAEAGYTF

v_gene: TRBV2
abundance: NA
d_gene: TRBD2
j_gene: TRBJ2-4
CDR3nt: TGTGCCAGCAGATTCGACCGGGAGGGCAAAAACATTCAGTACTTC
CDR3aa: CASRFDREGKNIQYF

v_gene: TRBV18
abundance: few
d_gene: TRBD1
j_gene: TRBJ1-1
CDR3nt: TGTGCCAGCTCACCTGACAGGGATGAAGCTTTCTTT
CDR3aa: CASSPDRDEAFF

v_gene: TRBV11-2
abundance: NA
d_gene: TRBD2
j_gene: TRBJ2-3
CDR3nt: TGTGCCAGCAGCTTCCGGACTAGCGGGTTCAGCACAGATACGCAGTATTTT
CDR3aa: CASSFRTSGFSTDTQYF

v_gene: TRBV9
abundance: NA
d_gene: NA
j_gene: TRBJ2-3
CDR3nt: TGTGCCAGCAGCGACAACCGAGGTACGCAGTATTTT
CDR3aa: CASSDNRGTQYF

v_gene: TRBV11-2
abundance: NA
d_gene: NA
j_gene: TRBJ2-7
CDR3nt: TGTGCCAGCAGCTTACCCGGCGGGCTTCGGTACGAGCAGTACTTC
CDR3aa: CASSLPGGLRYEQYF

v_gene: TRBV7-2
abundance: NA
d_gene: TRBD1
j_gene: TRBJ2-5
CDR3nt: TGTGCCAGCAGCCGAGACAGGGGAGGAGGGACCCAGTACTTC
CDR3aa: CASSRDRGGGTQYF

v_gene: TRBV28
abundance: few
d_gene: TRBD1
j_gene: TRBJ1-5
CDR3nt: TGTCGGGCAGGGGGACGGAGCAATCAGCCCCAGCATTTT
CDR3aa: CRAGGRSNQPQHF

v_gene: TRBV2
abundance: NA
d_gene: NA
j_gene: TRBJ1-5
CDR3nt: TGTGCCAGCAGTGTCCGGGGTAATCAGCCCCAGCATTTT
CDR3aa: CASSVRGNQPQHF

v_gene: TRBV7-3
abundance: many
d_gene: NA
j_gene: TRBJ2-3
CDR3nt: TGTGCCAGCAGCCCTGGTGGGGCGGCAGATACGCAGTATTTT
CDR3aa: CASSPGGAADTQYF

v_gene: TRBV5-1
abundance: NA
d_gene: NA
j_gene: TRBJ2-1
CDR3nt: TGCGCCAGCAGCTCGGACTTGACCTACAATGAGCAGTTCTTC
CDR3aa: CASSSDLTYNEQFF

v_gene: TRBV7-6
abundance: few
d_gene: NA
j_gene: TRBJ1-4
CDR3nt: TGTGCCAGCAGGTTGGGGGGAACTAATGAAAAACTGTTTTTT
CDR3aa: CASRLGGTNEKLFF

v_gene: TRBV7-2
abundance: NA
d_gene: NA
j_gene: TRBJ2-3
CDR3nt: TGTGCCAGCAGCTTAGTAGCGGTCGGGGCAGATACGCAGTATTTT
CDR3aa: CASSLVAVGADTQYF

v_gene: TRBV15
abundance: few
d_gene: TRBD1
j_gene: TRBJ2-1
CDR3nt: TGTGCCACCAGCAGAGAATGGATTGGGGACAGCTCCTACAATGAGCAGTTCTTC
CDR3aa: CATSREWIGDSSYNEQFF

v_gene: TRBV7-2
abundance: few
d_gene: NA
j_gene: TRBJ1-5
CDR3nt: TGTGCCAGCAGCCCCTCGGGATTCAATCAGCCCCAGCATTTT
CDR3aa: CASSPSGFNQPQHF

v_gene: TRBV6-5
abundance: NA
d_gene: TRBD1
j_gene: TRBJ2-7
CDR3nt: TGTGCCAGCAGTTACTCGGGACAGGGCTCCTACGAGCAGTACTTC
CDR3aa: CASSYSGQGSYEQYF

v_gene: TRBV2
abundance: few
d_gene: NA
j_gene: TRBJ1-5
CDR3nt: TGTGCCAGCAGGGACACAGGGCCCAATCAGCCCCAGCATTTT
CDR3aa: CASRDTGPNQPQHF

v_gene: TRBV19
abundance: few
d_gene: NA
j_gene: TRBJ2-4
CDR3nt: TGTGCCAGTAGTAACCCAGGGGACAAAAACATTCAGTACTTC
CDR3aa: CASSNPGDKNIQYF

v_gene: TRBV7-3
abundance: few
d_gene: TRBD1
j_gene: TRBJ1-1
CDR3nt: TGTGCCAGCAGCTCAACAGGGGGCCTGGAAACTGAAGCTTTCTTT
CDR3aa: CASSSTGGLETEAFF

v_gene: TRBV29-1
abundance: NA
d_gene: TRBD1
j_gene: TRBJ2-1
CDR3nt: TGCAGCGTTGAAAACAGGGGGTCCGGCAATGAGCAGTTCTTC
CDR3aa: CSVENRGSGNEQFF

v_gene: TRBV25-1
abundance: few
d_gene: NA
j_gene: TRBJ1-4
CDR3nt: TGTGCCAGCAGTGAATCCATAGATAAAAAACTGTTTTTT
CDR3aa: CASSESIDKKLFF

v_gene: TRBV5-1
abundance: NA
d_gene: TRBD2
j_gene: TRBJ2-2
CDR3nt: TGCGCCAGCAGTTTAGCGGGGACGAACACCGGGGAGCTGTTTTTT
CDR3aa: CASSLAGTNTGELFF

v_gene: TRBV4-3
abundance: NA
d_gene: NA
j_gene: TRBJ2-7
CDR3nt: TGCGCCAGCAGCCAAGCCCAGGCTTCCTACGAGCAGTACTTC
CDR3aa: CASSQAQASYEQYF

v_gene: TRBV30
abundance: few
d_gene: NA
j_gene: TRBJ1-6
CDR3nt: TGTGCCTGGAATAGGGACACCTCCTATAATTCACCCCTCCACTTT
CDR3aa: CAWNRDTSYNSPLHF

v_gene: TRBV6-1
abundance: NA
d_gene: NA
j_gene: TRBJ1-1
CDR3nt: TGTGCCAGCAGTGAAACAGGTGGGGAAGCTTTCTTT
CDR3aa: CASSETGGEAFF

v_gene: TRBV7-9
abundance: many
d_gene: NA
j_gene: TRBJ2-2
CDR3nt: TGTGCCGGAACAGCCCAAGCTTCGAACACCGGGGAGCTGTTTTTT
CDR3aa: CAGTAQASNTGELFF

v_gene: TRBV30
abundance: many
d_gene: NA
j_gene: TRBJ1-2
CDR3nt: TGTGCCTGGAGTAGGCAGACTCCTAACCCTAACTATGGCTACACCTTC
CDR3aa: CAWSRQTPNPNYGYTF

v_gene: TRBV7-8
abundance: few
d_gene: NA
j_gene: TRBJ1-2
CDR3nt: TGTGCCAGCAGCCGACAGGCAAACTATGGCTACACCTTC
CDR3aa: CASSRQANYGYTF

v_gene: TRBV19
abundance: few
d_gene: NA
j_gene: TRBJ2-1
CDR3nt: TGTGCCAGTAGTATAGATCTCGTCGGGTTCTCCTACAATGAGCAGTTCTTC
CDR3aa: CASSIDLVGFSYNEQFF

v_gene: TRBV7-5
abundance: NA
d_gene: NA
j_gene: TRBJ2-7
CDR3nt: TGTGCCAGCAGCGGACGATCGGGGGGCGAGCAGTACTTC
CDR3aa: CASSGRSGGEQYF

v_gene: TRBV18
abundance: NA
d_gene: NA
j_gene: TRBJ1-2
CDR3nt: TGTGCCAGCTCACCACGCGCGTCAGCTAAGGAGGGCTACACCTTC
CDR3aa: CASSPRASAKEGYTF

v_gene: TRBV19
abundance: few
d_gene: TRBD1
j_gene: TRBJ2-1
CDR3nt: TGTGCCAGTAGTATGGGACAGGGTGGAGATGAGCAGTTCTTC
CDR3aa: CASSMGQGGDEQFF

v_gene: TRBV5-4
abundance: NA
d_gene: TRBD1
j_gene: TRBJ1-2
CDR3nt: TGTGCCAGCAGCTTTAGGAAACAGGGGAATCGGGGCGGCTACACCTTC
CDR3aa: CASSFRKQGNRGGYTF

v_gene: TRBV7-6
abundance: few
d_gene: TRBD1
j_gene: TRBJ1-2
CDR3nt: TGTGCCAGCAGCCTCGCCGACAGGGACAGCTATGGCTACACCTTC
CDR3aa: CASSLADRDSYGYTF

v_gene: TRBV18
abundance: many
d_gene: NA
j_gene: TRBJ2-4
CDR3nt: TGTGCCAGCTCACCTGAGGCCCTCCTGTCCCAGTACTTC
CDR3aa: CASSPEALLSQYF

v_gene: TRBV5-1
abundance: few
d_gene: TRBD1
j_gene: TRBJ2-3
CDR3nt: TGCGCCAGCAGCACCGGACAGGCAGGGACAGATACGCAGTATTTT
CDR3aa: CASSTGQAGTDTQYF

v_gene: TRBV5-1
abundance: few
d_gene: TRBD1
j_gene: TRBJ1-1
CDR3nt: TGCGCCAGCAGCTTAAGGGTAGGGGGCAGGACTGAAGCTTTCTTT
CDR3aa: CASSLRVGGRTEAFF